Listed below are T cell receptor beta chains from one sample, sequenced in a study of OX40 agonist ivuxolimab in advanced cancers. Libraries were prepared by immunoSEQ multiplex PCR; TCRdb keeps only in-frame clonotypes and omits some of them. The table shows roughly 67,000 clones, with over 75% occurring only once. This specimen was CD4+ or CD8+ T cells sorted from blood, taken in a trial of the OX40 agonist ivuxolimab. Source of these receptors: an adult with an advanced solid tumor such as melanoma, head and neck, liver or kidney cancer. CDR3s include the opening cysteine and the closing phenylalanine or tryptophan. Fields, in order: V gene, clone size, CDR3 length, D gene, J gene, CDR3 protein, CDR3 DNA. A D gene is named only where the DNA matches it firmly. A row's size may be missing; if present it is once, few, many or a size class.

TRBV5-1	-	15	-	TRBJ2-1	CASSLAAGINDEQFF	TGCGCCAGCAGCTTGGCGGCAGGGATTAACGATGAGCAGTTCTTC
TRBV2	-	12	-	TRBJ2-7	CASSDLGYEQYF	TGTGCCAGCAGTGATCTGGGGTACGAGCAGTACTTC
TRBV5-1	-	14	TRBD2	TRBJ2-1	CASSLGSGSGEQFF	TGCGCCAGCAGCTTAGGTAGCGGGAGCGGAGAGCAGTTCTTC
TRBV7-6	-	11	-	TRBJ2-1	CASSLMFEQFF	TGTGCCAGCAGCTTAATGTTTGAGCAGTTCTTC
TRBV11-2	-	17	-	TRBJ1-1	CASSRRSPLAKNTEAFF	TGTGCCAGCAGCCGTCGGAGCCCTTTGGCGAAAAACACTGAAGCTTTCTTT
TRBV28	-	15	-	TRBJ1-4	CASSLGGAGDEKLFF	TGTGCCAGCAGCCTGGGGGGGGCAGGGGATGAAAAACTGTTTTTT
TRBV5-1	-	13	TRBD1	TRBJ2-2	CASSAGGAGELFF	TGCGCCAGCAGCGCAGGGGGAGCCGGGGAGCTGTTTTTT
TRBV28	-	14	-	TRBJ2-7	CASSLSGRPYEQYF	TGTGCCAGCAGTTTGTCCGGTAGGCCCTACGAGCAGTACTTC
TRBV10-3	-	15	TRBD1	TRBJ1-6	CAISETGQGSSPLHF	TGTGCCATCAGTGAGACGGGACAGGGTAGCTCACCCCTCCACTTT
TRBV6-1	-	14	-	TRBJ2-7	CASSEGTANYEQYF	TGTGCCAGCAGTGAAGGGACTGCTAACTACGAGCAGTACTTC
TRBV7-8	-	15	TRBD1	TRBJ2-5	CASSLGETGRGTQYF	TGTGCCAGCAGCTTAGGAGAGACAGGGAGAGGGACCCAGTACTTC
TRBV14	-	18	TRBD2	TRBJ2-1	CASSQPGLAGASYNEQFF	TGTGCCAGCAGCCAACCAGGACTAGCGGGTGCCTCCTACAATGAGCAGTTCTTC
TRBV4-2	-	17	-	TRBJ2-3	CASSQGPQGDTTDTQYF	TGTGCCAGCAGCCAAGGGCCCCAGGGCGACACCACAGATACGCAGTATTTT
TRBV7-9	-	12	-	TRBJ1-1	CASSLMRTEAFF	TGTGCCAGCAGCTTAATGAGGACTGAAGCTTTCTTT
TRBV29-1	-	14	-	TRBJ2-7	CSVGSRRSTYEQYF	TGCAGCGTTGGGAGTCGGCGGAGTACCTACGAGCAGTACTTC
TRBV2	-	15	TRBD2	TRBJ2-2	CASRAGGPYTGELFF	TGTGCCAGCAGAGCGGGAGGGCCATACACCGGGGAGCTGTTTTTT
TRBV27	-	18	TRBD2	TRBJ2-1	CASSGGLAGIGSYNEQFF	TGTGCCAGCAGTGGGGGACTAGCGGGAATTGGCTCCTACAATGAGCAGTTCTTC
TRBV27	-	12	-	TRBJ2-7	CASSQQGGEQYF	TGTGCCAGCAGTCAACAGGGAGGCGAGCAGTACTTC
TRBV28	-	14	-	TRBJ1-1	CASSLSGGNTEAFF	TGTGCCAGCAGTTTATCCGGGGGTAACACTGAAGCTTTCTTT
TRBV6-5	-	14	-	TRBJ2-1	CASSSPVGVNEQFF	TGTGCCAGCAGTAGCCCCGTTGGTGTGAATGAGCAGTTCTTC
TRBV5-1	-	16	TRBD1	TRBJ2-5	CASSLEAGTGQETQYF	TGCGCCAGCAGCCTAGAAGCCGGGACAGGCCAAGAGACCCAGTACTTC
TRBV11-3	-	15	TRBD2	TRBJ2-3	CASSLGGEGADTQYF	TGTGCCAGCAGCTTAGGCGGGGAGGGTGCAGATACGCAGTATTTT
TRBV4-2	-	16	TRBD2	TRBJ2-1	CASSQGWTSGYNEQFF	TGTGCCAGCAGCCAAGGGTGGACTAGCGGCTACAATGAGCAGTTCTTC
TRBV11-2	once	15	-	TRBJ2-2	CASSPFGGRGGELFF	TGTGCCAGCAGTCCTTTTGGGGGGCGAGGCGGGGAGCTGTTTTTT
TRBV6-1	-	14	TRBD1	TRBJ2-1	CASSTGTDYNEQFF	TGTGCCAGCAGCACCGGGACAGACTACAATGAGCAGTTCTTC
TRBV28	-	12	-	TRBJ1-1	CASRAGVSEAFF	TGTGCCAGTCGCGCGGGGGTGTCTGAAGCTTTCTTT
TRBV6-5	once	15	-	TRBJ1-5	CASRAQDHSNQPQHF	TGTGCCAGCAGGGCTCAGGACCATAGCAATCAGCCCCAGCATTTT
TRBV7-2	-	13	-	TRBJ2-7	CASSLDAWYEQYF	TGTGCCAGCAGCTTAGATGCGTGGTACGAGCAGTACTTC
TRBV19	-	15	-	TRBJ2-5	CASSLSGGLGETQYF	TGTGCCAGTAGTTTGTCAGGGGGGCTGGGAGAGACCCAGTACTTC
TRBV7-8	few	14	-	TRBJ1-2	CASSLGRFNYGYTF	TGTGCCAGCAGCTTAGGTCGGTTTAACTATGGCTACACCTTC
TRBV7-9	-	13	-	TRBJ2-3	CASSLLSTDTQYF	TGTGCCAGCAGCCTACTATCGACAGATACGCAGTATTTT
TRBV10-3	-	12	TRBD2	TRBJ2-7	CATAQRESEQYF	TGTGCCACCGCCCAGCGGGAGAGCGAGCAGTACTTC
TRBV6-1	once	15	TRBD1	TRBJ2-3	CASSAGTVHTDTQYF	TGTGCCAGCAGTGCCGGGACAGTTCACACAGATACGCAGTATTTT
TRBV5-1	-	16	-	TRBJ1-2	CASSLLNPTDNYGYTF	TGCGCCAGCAGCCTACTAAACCCGACAGACAACTATGGCTACACCTTC
TRBV10-3	-	15	-	TRBJ2-1	CAISEREVVYNEQFF	TGTGCCATCAGTGAGAGGGAGGTAGTGTACAATGAGCAGTTCTTC
TRBV9	-	13	-	TRBJ1-6	CASSVGGDSPLHF	TGTGCCAGCAGCGTAGGTGGGGATTCACCCCTCCACTTT
TRBV13	-	13	-	TRBJ1-2	CASSRPLSDGYTF	TGTGCCAGCAGCCGCCCTCTCTCGGATGGCTACACCTTC
TRBV6-5	few	15	TRBD2	TRBJ2-1	CASSTGTSGTNEQFF	TGTGCCAGCAGTACCGGGACTAGCGGGACCAATGAGCAGTTCTTC
TRBV9	-	15	TRBD1	TRBJ1-4	CASSVDTGGGEKLFF	TGTGCCAGCAGCGTAGATACAGGGGGCGGCGAAAAACTGTTTTTT
TRBV7-2	-	15	-	TRBJ2-2	CASSQAPANTGELFF	TGTGCCAGCAGCCAGGCCCCAGCGAACACCGGGGAGCTGTTTTTT
TRBV11-2	-	12	-	TRBJ2-1	CASSFSREEQFF	TGTGCCAGCAGCTTTAGTAGAGAGGAGCAGTTCTTC
TRBV11-2	-	11	-	TRBJ2-3	CASAVTDTQYF	TGTGCCAGCGCGGTCACTGATACGCAGTATTTT
TRBV19	once	15	TRBD1	TRBJ2-5	CASSRDRDRKETQYF	TGTGCCAGTAGTAGGGACCGGGACAGAAAAGAGACCCAGTACTTC
TRBV6-4	-	15	TRBD2	TRBJ2-1	CASSAGTSGHNEQFF	TGTGCCAGCAGTGCGGGGACTAGCGGGCACAATGAGCAGTTCTTC
TRBV2	-	15	TRBD2	TRBJ2-1	CASSLAGIAYNEQFF	TGTGCCAGCAGTTTAGCGGGAATCGCCTACAATGAGCAGTTCTTC
TRBV28	-	15	-	TRBJ1-6	CASSFPTGRDSPLHF	TGTGCCAGCAGTTTCCCAACGGGGCGGGACTCACCCCTCCACTTT
TRBV5-1	-	20	-	TRBJ2-4	CASSLENLGPRRVAKNIQYF	TGCGCCAGCAGCTTGGAAAACTTGGGACCGCGACGTGTAGCCAAAAACATTCAGTACTTC